The source of this T cell receptor beta chain is a study of blood T cell repertoires in COVID-19. Study context: Acute and convalescent COVID-19 specimens originated in the United States, Italy and Spain.

Individuals drawn from approximately 26 US areas were roughly 18 to 89 years old. Cohorts were determined from participant-reported clinical history. Among Cohort 3 donors, those recovered had two negative PCRs, clearance, or symptom resolution. Method: immunoSEQ multiplex PCR; TCRdb's copy keeps in-frame clones and lacks some. Of 250,000 to 300,000 clones listed, under 90% were seen once; the top ten hold roughly 15%. Sequencing was performed on PBMCs or T cells enriched from blood (not recorded which). The clonotype was recovered from a man aged 18 to 30 who had recovered from COVID-19.

In DNA, the CDR3 is TGTGCCAGCAGCTTAGGCCACCAGGGTTACGAGCAGTACTTC. Translated, it gives CASSLGHQGYEQYF. This chain links TRBV7-9 with TRBJ2-7, with D perhaps TRBD1 (5 bases). The CDR3 extends over 14 amino acids. V lost 1 base and J lost 4, with 11 bases in between. Germline values: CDR1 SEHNR, CDR2 FQNEAQ (reference sequence).